This is a list of T cell receptor beta chains from one sample in a study of Ad26.COV2.S vaccination and SARS-CoV-2 variants. The protocol was immunoSEQ multiplex PCR, while the TCRdb copy is restricted to in-frame clones and leaves out a portion. The sample consists of some 450,000 clones, 90% of them appearing once. The starting material was peripheral blood, obtained in a trial of Ad26.COV2.S vaccine versus placebo. The receptors were gathered from a person between 18 and 65 years old who received the Ad26.COV2.S COVID-19 vaccine or a placebo. CDR3s include the opening cysteine and the closing phenylalanine or tryptophan. D genes are given only for firm matches. Size is stated for part of the rows, as once, few or many counts, or as a class when the clone is expanded.

j_call cdr3_length d_call clone_size v_call cdr3_nt cdr3_aa
TRBJ1-1 13 NA NA TRBV10-3 TGTGCCATCCAATCCCAGCCTGGGGCTGAAGCTTTCTTT CAIQSQPGAEAFF
TRBJ2-7 15 NA NA TRBV19 TGTGCCAGTAGTATAAGGGGGGCCTATTTCTACGAGCAGTACTTC CASSIRGAYFYEQYF
TRBJ1-6 13 NA NA TRBV4-3 TGCGCCAGCAGCAAGATGACAGCTTCACCCCTCCACTTT CASSKMTASPLHF
TRBJ2-3 17 TRBD2 NA TRBV5-1 TGCGCCAGCAGCTGGGATAGCGGGAGGGCCAGGGGAGATACGCAGTATTTT CASSWDSGRARGDTQYF
TRBJ2-3 11 NA NA TRBV11-2 TGTGCCAGCAGCCCGCAAGATACGCAGTATTTT CASSPQDTQYF
TRBJ1-1 14 TRBD1 NA TRBV29-1 TGCAGCGTCGTACAGGGGGCGCAGAACACTGAAGCTTTCTTT CSVVQGAQNTEAFF
TRBJ2-2 15 TRBD1 many TRBV28 TGTGCCAGCAGCGTCCGGGACAGGGAATCCGGGGAGCTGTTTTTT CASSVRDRESGELFF
TRBJ2-7 15 TRBD1 NA TRBV3-1/TRBV3-2 TGTGCCAGCAGCCAAGCCCGGGACAGGGCCTACGAGCAGTACTTC CASSQARDRAYEQYF
TRBJ2-2 13 NA NA TRBV9 TGTGCCAGCAGCGTAGAGAACACCGGGGAGCTGTTTTTT CASSVENTGELFF
TRBJ2-3 13 NA NA TRBV14 TGTGCCAGCAGCCGGGAGGACACAGATACGCAGTATTTT CASSREDTDTQYF
TRBJ2-7 14 TRBD1 NA TRBV28 TGTGCCAGCACCCGACAGGGGATATCCTACGAGCAGTACTTC CASTRQGISYEQYF
TRBJ1-2 17 NA NA TRBV14 TGTGCCAGCAGCCAAGGAGACTCACAGGCCCTGCGGCGGGGCTACACCTTC CASSQGDSQALRRGYTF
TRBJ1-5 16 TRBD1 NA TRBV10-3 TGTGCCATCAGTGAGTCCGGGACAGGGGGCGATCAGCCCCAGCATTTT CAISESGTGGDQPQHF
TRBJ1-4 11 NA NA TRBV30 TGTGCCTGGAGTGTGGGGCTGAAACTGTTTTTT CAWSVGLKLFF
TRBJ2-7 18 NA NA TRBV5-1 TGCGCCAGCAGCTTGGGGGTACCGGGGTTGATTGCCGACTACGAGCAGTACTTC CASSLGVPGLIADYEQYF
TRBJ1-2 16 NA NA TRBV27 TGTGCCAGCAGTCCCTTCCGACAGGCCCTCGGGGCTGGCTACACCTTC CASSPFRQALGAGYTF
TRBJ2-2 16 TRBD1 NA TRBV18 TGTGCCAGCCGTGGACAGGGGTTGATGTCCACCGGGGAGCTGTTTTTT CASRGQGLMSTGELFF
TRBJ1-1 14 NA NA TRBV5-1 TGCGCCAGCAGCCCGAACGAACTGAACACTGAAGCTTTCTTT CASSPNELNTEAFF
TRBJ2-2 14 TRBD2 once TRBV10-3 TGTGCCGCCGGGACTAGCCTGAGCACCGGGGAGCTGTTTTTT CAAGTSLSTGELFF
TRBJ2-1 13 NA NA TRBV3-1/TRBV3-2 TGTGCCAGCAGCCAAGGGGTCTGGAATGAGCAGTTCTTC CASSQGVWNEQFF